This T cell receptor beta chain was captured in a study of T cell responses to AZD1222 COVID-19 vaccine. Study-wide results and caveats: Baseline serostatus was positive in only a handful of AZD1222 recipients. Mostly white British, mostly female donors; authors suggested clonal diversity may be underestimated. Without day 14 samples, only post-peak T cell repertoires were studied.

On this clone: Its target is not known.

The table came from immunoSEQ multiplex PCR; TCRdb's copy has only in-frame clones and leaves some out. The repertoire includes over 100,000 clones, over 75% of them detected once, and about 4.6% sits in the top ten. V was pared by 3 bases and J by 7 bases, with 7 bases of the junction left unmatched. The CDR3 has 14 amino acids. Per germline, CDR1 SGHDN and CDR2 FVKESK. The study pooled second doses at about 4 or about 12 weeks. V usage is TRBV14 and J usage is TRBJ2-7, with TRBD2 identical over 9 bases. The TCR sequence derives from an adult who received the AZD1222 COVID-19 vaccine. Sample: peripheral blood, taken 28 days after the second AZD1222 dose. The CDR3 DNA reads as TGTGCCAGCAGCCAGGGCGGGAGGGCCCGGGAGCAGTACTTC. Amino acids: CASSQGGRAREQYF.